The 22 T cell receptor beta chains below were found in one sample sequenced in a study of response to subunit inactivated influenza vaccine. TCRdb analysed the RT-PCR reads with MiXCR anew, one entry per CDR3 protein. This sample yields about 700,000 distinct CDR3 sequences, of which approximately 13% are seen a single time; roughly 6.4% belongs to the top ten. The sequenced sample was PBMCs from blood, obtained less than 15 days before vaccination. All receptors derive from a man aged 45-65 years who received an inactivated influenza vaccine.

The V gene is TRBV14, the J gene TRBJ2-3, with D uncertain. The CDR3 loop spans 19 amino acids. The germline gives CDR1 SGHDN, CDR2 FVKESK. Trimming cost V 2 bases and J 2 bases, with 23 bases left between them. The CDR3 nucleotides are TGTGCCAGCAGCCAACCTACGTACAAAGGGCCCAGGTACACAGATACGCAGTATTTT. The encoded protein is CASSQPTYKGPRYTDTQYF.

There are many counts of this clonotype. The CDR3 DNA is TGCGCCAGCAGCCGCCCAGACACTGAAGCTTTCTTT. Its translation: CASSRPDTEAFF. This rearrangement joins TRBV4-3 to TRBJ1-1; no reliable D call. This CDR3 has 12 residues. V lost 4 bases, J lost 3 bases, and 6 bases lay in between. The V gene's germline CDR1 is LGHNA and CDR2 YSLEER.

This clonotype was seen once. CDR3 DNA sequence: TGCGCCAGCAGCTTCAGGGGGCTTAATGAGCAGTTCTTC. This encodes CASSFRGLNEQFF. The chain uses TRBV5-1 and TRBJ2-1; 8 bases match TRBD1. Germline CDR1 and CDR2: SGHRS and YFSETQ. V shed 2 bases, J shed 7 bases, and the junction held 2 bases outside the gene matches. The CDR3 extends over 13 amino acids.

The V call is TRBV2, the J call TRBJ2-5, with TRBD2 as a possible D gene (6 bases). V gave up 7 bases and J gave up 2 bases, with 14 bases separating them. The length of the CDR3 is 14 residues. Germline CDR1 is SNHLY and CDR2 is FYNNEI. The CDR3 DNA reads as TGTGCCAGCACGCGGGATGGGGGGCAAGAGACCCAGTACTTC. Protein: CASTRDGGQETQYF.

This clonotype occurred a few times. The CDR3 DNA reads as TGTGCCAGCACAATTACAACGACTAGCGGTCTGTATTTT. It encodes CASTITTTSGLYF. The chain combines TRBV3-1 with TRBJ2-3, with 9 bases lining up with TRBD2. This CDR3 is built from 13 residues. Germline values: CDR1 LGHDT, CDR2 YNNKEL (reference sequence). The V and J ends lost 7 bases and 14 bases, in that order; junction bases with no gene match: 13.

This clonotype was seen more than once but under ten times. The chain links TRBV12-3 or TRBV12-4 to TRBJ2-7; D unresolved. The V end was cut by 5 bases, the J end by 4 bases, with 21 bases between. The CDR3 runs to 16 residues. The CDR3 region is CASSPLGVRKRYEQYF. CDR3 in DNA: TGTGCCAGCAGTCCATTAGGAGTGAGGAAGAGGTACGAGCAGTACTTC.

This chain joins TRBV7-3 and TRBJ2-3, with D perhaps matching TRBD2 (6 bases). Trimming cost V 6 bases and J 0 bases, with 16 bases left between them. Germline values: CDR1 SGHTA, CDR2 FQGTGA. The CDR3 consists of 16 residues. The CDR3 DNA follows: TGTGCCAGCAGTCCGGGACTCGACAGAAGCACAGATACGCAGTATTTT. It is translated as CASSPGLDRSTDTQYF.

This clonotype has a count of ten or more. The gene calls are TRBV6-5 and TRBJ2-2, with TRBD1 matching over 12 bases. Germline lookup yields CDR1 MNHEY and CDR2 SVGAGI. This CDR3 spans 22 amino acids. Trimming removed 5 bases from V and 6 bases from J; junction bases left unmatched: 25. The CDR3 DNA reads TGTGCCAGCAGTCATAAAATTTTTACCTCCGGGACAGGGGGCGTGTGGGCCGGGGAGCTGTTTTTT. It translates to CASSHKIFTSGTGGVWAGELFF.

This clonotype was counted ten times or more. V is TRBV20-1 and J is TRBJ2-4; TRBD2 agrees at 7 bases. Trimming took 7 bases from V and 9 from J; bases not matched to a gene: 9. This CDR3 spans 12 amino acids. CDR1 and CDR2 from the germline V gene are DFQATT and SNEGSKA (reference sequence). This chain's CDR3 is CSVSKRDRIQYF. The CDR3 region has the DNA TGCAGTGTGTCGAAGCGGGACCGCATTCAGTACTTC.

This chain links TRBV7-2 with TRBJ2-2; TRBD1 matches 8 bases. Germline V CDR1 and CDR2: SGHTA, FQGNSA. The V segment lost 4 bases and the J segment 3 bases; nucleotides outside the gene matches: 4. This CDR3 has 15 residues. The CDR3, as DNA: TGTGCCAGCAGCTCCGCGGACAGGGACACCGGGGAGCTGTTTTTT. Residues: CASSSADRDTGELFF.

This sequence joins TRBV20-1 and TRBJ2-5; possibly TRBD2 for D (7 bases). The CDR3 sequence is 15 residues long. The germline V and J ends were trimmed by 3 bases and 4 bases, with 18 bases remaining between them. CDR1 is DFQATT and CDR2 is SNEGSKA in the germline V gene (reference sequence). The CDR3 region has the DNA TGCAGTGCTAGCGGCACCAGGGGAGGGGGAGAGACCCAGTACTTC. This sequence encodes CSASGTRGGGETQYF.

The chain has TRBV6-2 or TRBV6-3 and TRBJ2-5, with TRBD1 identical over 9 bases. The V gene end was trimmed by 0 bases and the J gene end by 5 bases; junction bases not matched to a gene: 4. Germline V gene data show CDR1 as MNHEY and CDR2 as SVGEGT. CDR3 size: 15 residues. The CDR3 DNA reads as TGTGCCAGCAGTTACTCGGGACAGGGCGGGGAGACCCAGTACTTC. It codes for CASSYSGQGGETQYF.

The table lists this clonotype with many counts. This chain uses TRBV6-5 with TRBJ1-6; D may be TRBD1 (5 bases). The germline V and J ends were trimmed by 0 bases and 7 bases, with 13 bases remaining between them. There are 16 residues in the CDR3. The germline gives CDR1 MNHEY, CDR2 SVGAGI. CDR3 amino acids: CASSYSMAGKNSPLHF. CDR3 nucleotides: TGTGCCAGCAGTTACTCGATGGCAGGGAAAAATTCACCCCTCCACTTT.

The V gene is TRBV25-1, the J gene TRBJ2-1, with TRBD2 as a possible D gene (5 bases). Germline loops: CDR1 MGHDK, CDR2 SYGVNS. The V end was cut by 0 bases, the J end by 7 bases, with 19 bases between. The CDR3 covers 17 residues. The CDR3 is CASSEYILRGVMNEQFF. In DNA, the CDR3 is TGTGCCAGCAGTGAATATATTCTCCGGGGTGTTATGAATGAGCAGTTCTTC.

This clonotype occurred many times. CDR3 in DNA: TGTGCCAGCGGCCAACTAGCGGGAGTAGGTAACGACAATGAGCAGTTCTTC. It specifies CASGQLAGVGNDNEQFF. This chain uses TRBV27 with TRBJ2-1; 11 positions match TRBD2. In germline, CDR1 is MNHEY, CDR2 SMNVEV (reference sequence). Unmatched junction bases numbered 14, after V lost 8 bases and J lost 5 bases. This CDR3 has 17 residues.

The chain has TRBV7-2 and TRBJ2-3; tentatively, D is TRBD1 (5 bases). CDR3 length equals 17 residues. CDR1 is SGHTA, CDR2 FQGNSA, per germline. V dropped 5 bases and J dropped 0 bases, with 18 bases sitting between them. The DNA for the CDR3 is TGTGCCAGCAGCCGTTCGTTCGGCGCAGGGAGCACAGATACGCAGTATTTT. Protein sequence: CASSRSFGAGSTDTQYF.

The sample holds a few counts of this clonotype. The gene calls are TRBV12-3 or TRBV12-4 and TRBJ2-2; 7 bases are shared with TRBD2. This CDR3 region has 15 residues. V trimming: 5 bases; J trimming: 5 bases; junction bases outside the gene matches: 8. This chain's CDR3 is CASSIGEGLTGELFF. In nucleotides, the CDR3 is TGTGCCAGCAGTATTGGGGAGGGCCTAACCGGGGAGCTGTTTTTT.

The rearrangement joins TRBV4-2 to TRBJ2-7; either TRBD1 or TRBD2 may supply D (5 bases each). This CDR3 comprises 17 residues. The V and J ends lost 0 bases and 5 bases respectively, with 20 bases between them. From germline, CDR1 is LGHNA and CDR2 YNFKEQ. CDR3 DNA: TGTGCCAGCAGCCAAGACGACAGAGGGCTAGCCTCTGACGAGCAGTACTTC. Translating it yields CASSQDDRGLASDEQYF.

This clonotype was seen a handful of times. The chain couples TRBV6-5 to TRBJ1-1, with unresolved D. The CDR3 consists of 15 residues. Trimming shortened V by 0 bases and J by 5 bases, and 13 bases separated the two germline ends. The V gene's germline CDR1 is MNHEY and CDR2 SVGAGI. The CDR3, as DNA: TGTGCCAGCAGTTACTCTTCGGGGATTGGTACTGAAGCTTTCTTT. Its translation: CASSYSSGIGTEAFF.

The chain is built from TRBV14 and TRBJ2-3, with unresolved D. The CDR3 consists of 13 residues. With 0 bases removed from V and 8 bases from J, the gap between germline ends came to 9 bases. Germline V lookup: CDR1 SGHDN, CDR2 FVKESK. This CDR3 is CASSQDRVGTQYF. As DNA, the CDR3 is TGTGCCAGCAGCCAAGATAGGGTGGGTACGCAGTATTTT.

A few counts support this clonotype. The chain employs TRBV3-1 and TRBJ1-6; 7 nucleotides align to TRBD1. The junction had 4 bases not matched to a gene; V was cut back by 1 base and J by 7 bases. Germline V gene sequence: CDR1 LGHDT, CDR2 YNNKEL (reference sequence). The CDR3 spans 15 residues. The CDR3 DNA reads TGTGCCAGCAGCCAAGCAGGGACAGTCAATTCACCCCTCCACTTT. Translating gives CASSQAGTVNSPLHF.

This clonotype has just a few counts. The V gene is TRBV18, the J gene TRBJ1-1; D is unclear. Germline CDR1 reads KGHSH; CDR2 reads LQKENI. The CDR3 totals 14 residues. Trimming took off 7 bases at V and 5 bases at J, with 17 bases between the two ends. CDR3 residues: CASWSPFSRTEAFF. The CDR3 DNA reads TGTGCCAGCTGGTCCCCCTTTTCGAGAACTGAAGCTTTCTTT.